This T cell receptor (beta chain) was observed in a study of blood T cell repertoires in COVID-19. Across the study: Acute and convalescent COVID-19 samples came from the United States, Italy and Spain. From T cells, B-cell-depleted T cells, or PBMCs came the material, which was cDNA or gDNA.

Study processing details: Reference gene primer amplification in the assay estimated nucleated cell counts. Produced via immunoSEQ multiplex PCR; TCRdb's table is partial and in-frame only. Clone size and the V and J calls come from that table; the DNA yielded D and trimming. The repertoire holds approximately 150,000 clones, with approximately 84% as singletons. The junction had 3 bases not matched to a gene; V was cut back by 0 bases and J by 0 bases. Germline assignment: CDR1 LGHNA and CDR2 YSLEER. The CDR3 consists of 16 residues. The receptor comes from a woman aged 45-65 years with COVID-19, enrolled during active disease. The specimen was peripheral blood. The genes are TRBV4-3 and TRBJ1-1; 8 bases fit TRBD1. CDR3 in amino acids: CASSQDRGRLNTEAFF. The CDR3 nucleotides read TGCGCCAGCAGCCAAGACAGGGGGCGATTGAACACTGAAGCTTTCTTT.